Shown below are 2 T cell receptor beta chains from a single sample sequenced in a study of regulatory T cells in long-lasting Graves disease. The authors built TCR beta libraries using iRepertoire HTBI primers and Arm-PCR of CDR3 regions. MiXCR, applied by TCRdb to the multiplex PCR reads, yields one record per CDR3 protein. Altogether under 800,000 distinct CDR3 sequences are present, roughly 15% being singletons, with the ten largest covering 18%. Noted time point: newly diagnosed GD, antithyroid drugs for less than 3 months. PBMC RNA served as the TCR library source. The data were also submitted as part of a second study, on T cells in Graves' hyperthyroidism and ophthalmopathy.

This sample comprised peripheral blood mononuclear cells (PBMCs), obtained at new diagnosis, from a patient treated with antithyroid drugs. These receptors all come from a woman between 25 and 40 years old with Graves disease.

The table lists this clonotype with many counts. The rearrangement links TRBV7-2 to TRBJ2-1, with 8 nucleotides matching TRBD2. The V and J ends lost 6 bases and 7 bases, in that order; junction bases with no gene match: 14. The CDR3 covers 16 residues. Germline CDR1 and CDR2: SGHTA and FQGNSA. The CDR3 loop reads CASSSRAGVGSNEQFF. DNA for the CDR3: TGTGCCAGCAGTTCAAGAGCGGGAGTGGGTAGTAATGAGCAGTTCTTC.

The CDR3 protein is CSAKDFTGSGNTIYF. CDR3 in DNA: TGCAGCGCTAAGGACTTCACAGGCTCTGGAAACACCATATATTTT. V is TRBV29-1 and J is TRBJ1-3, with D perhaps TRBD1 (5 bases). The germline V gene encodes CDR1 SQVTM and CDR2 ANQGSEA. V shed 7 bases and J shed 0 bases, with 16 bases lying between them. The CDR3 covers 15 residues.